This T cell receptor (beta chain) was captured in a study of blood T cell repertoires in COVID-19. In the study overall: Whether acute or convalescent, the COVID-19 samples came from the United States, Italy and Spain.

Those enrolled, adults aged about 18 to 95 years, came from 25 or so US areas. Participant-reported clinical history was the basis for cohort assignment. Assay used: immunoSEQ multiplex PCR; TCRdb lists only in-frame clones, some missing. The sample carries 360,000 or so clones, roughly nine tenths recorded once. Germline-derived CDR1 and CDR2 are GTSNPN and SVGIG (reference sequence). The ends were cut back, 3 bases at V and 7 bases at J, with 10 bases in the middle. The CDR3 consists of 13 residues. This chain links TRBV30 with TRBJ1-6; no definite D call. Specimen: PBMCs or T cells enriched from blood (not recorded which). The clonotype originates from a woman younger than 45 who had recovered from COVID-19. CDR3 in DNA: TGTGCCTGGAGGGTGGCTCACAATTCACCCCTCCACTTT. Translation gives CAWRVAHNSPLHF.